This TCR beta chain emerged from a study of cytomegalovirus exposure and HLA in healthy donors. The V gene end was trimmed by 1 base and the J gene end by 2 bases; junction bases not matched to a gene: 2. The CDR3 runs 17 residues. Per the germline V gene, CDR1 is SEHNR and CDR2 is FQNEAQ (reference sequence). This clone has only a few counts. It was with 60 Vbeta and 13 Jbeta primers that the PCR ran. TCRdb's copy holds only in-frame clones and misses some; the assay was immunoSEQ multiplex PCR. The repertoire consists of roughly 250,000 clones, with 84% occurring once and the leading ten covering 1.5% to 2%.

The sequenced sample consisted of PBMCs. The receptor was isolated from a woman aged 35 to 49 in good health and CMV-seropositive. The rearrangement links TRBV7-9 to TRBJ2-6; 10 bases map to TRBD2. As DNA, the CDR3 is TGTGCCAGCAGCTTAGGGCTAGCGGGAGCTGGGGCCAACGTCCTGACTTTC. Translated: CASSLGLAGAGANVLTF.